This paragraph reports one T cell receptor (beta chain). This sample was included in a study of shared T cell receptors in the human thymus. There are 17 residues in the CDR3. CDR1 and CDR2 from the germline V gene are SGHTS and YDEGEE. The V end lost 1 base, the J end lost 0 bases, and 16 bases lay between the germline ends. Libraries were prepared by immunoSEQ multiplex PCR; TCRdb keeps only in-frame clonotypes and omits some of them. The table shows 600,000 or so clones, with around 87% occurring only once. These sequences were also reported in another study, on human thymus T cells. As that study records: Surgeons resected thymus tissue during corrective heart surgery. What related research reported was that thymic repertoires overlapped highly among unrelated individuals.

J is TRBJ1-1 and V is TRBV5-8; unclear D gene. The sequence was collected from a boy younger than two with a congenital heart defect. Material: thymocytes. This CDR3 is CASSLIIRRVMNTEAFF. Written as DNA, the CDR3 is TGTGCCAGCAGCTTGATCATTCGGAGGGTTATGAACACTGAAGCTTTCTTT.